What follows are 21 T cell receptor beta chains derived from one specimen sequenced in a study of CD8+CD57+ T cells in acquired aplastic anemia. The patients chosen for sequencing had shown expansion of CD8+CD57+ cells (detected by flow cytometry). Researchers used genomic DNA as the template to profile TCR beta VDJ and CDR3. Via MiXCR, TCRdb re-called the reads, giving one row per CDR3 protein. The data hold 150,000 to 200,000 distinct CDR3 sequences, with around half observed a single time. Sequencing was done on a sample of sorted CD4+, CD8+, or CD8+CD57+ T cells (not recorded which) from PBMCs. These receptors all come from a human donor with aplastic anemia.

This clonotype was counted at least ten times. The chain combines TRBV29-1 with TRBJ1-1; no firm D call. This CDR3 contains 13 residues. V lost 7 bases, J lost 0 bases, and 12 bases lay in between. Germline V gives CDR1 SQVTM, CDR2 ANQGSEA. CDR3 sequence reads: CSGTQIMNTEAFF. The CDR3 coding sequence is TGCAGCGGTACACAGATTATGAACACTGAAGCTTTCTTT.

V usage is TRBV29-1 and J usage is TRBJ2-7; possibly TRBD1 for D (6 bases). V was cut by 4 bases and J by 0 bases, with 16 bases left in between. The CDR3 length is 15 residues. Germline V gene data show CDR1 as SQVTM and CDR2 as ANQGSEA. The CDR3 sequence is CSVVTRTESSYEQYV. CDR3 sequence (DNA): TGCAGCGTTGTTACACGGACAGAGAGCTCCTACGAGCAGTACGTC.

This chain links TRBV2 with TRBJ1-5; D ambiguous. The V gene lost 6 bases and the J gene lost 5 bases, with 11 bases spanning the gap. Looked up from germline, CDR1 is SNHLY and CDR2 is FYNNEI. The CDR3 sequence is 13 residues long. In DNA, the CDR3 is TGTGCCAGCAGGGGCAGCCGTGATCAGCCCCAGCATTTT. It encodes CASRGSRDQPQHF.

This clonotype occurred many times. The chain links TRBV19 to TRBJ1-6, with 7 bases matching TRBD1. V lost 10 bases, J lost 7 bases, and 13 bases stayed unmatched. The CDR3 is 15 amino acids. Germline CDR1 reads LNHDA; CDR2 reads SQIVND (reference sequence). The CDR3 DNA reads TGTGCCACCCGACAGGGCTTTGTTGAGAATTCACCCCTCCACTTT. It translates to CATRQGFVENSPLHF.

This clonotype was picked up a small number of times. V usage is TRBV28 and J usage is TRBJ1-3, with D hard to call. Germline V gene data show CDR1 as MDHEN and CDR2 as SYDVKM. The CDR3 is 11 residues long. V lost 11 bases to trimming and J lost 5 bases, with 10 bases between them. The CDR3, as DNA: TGTGCCGTCCGGGGTCGAAACACCATATATTTT. This encodes CAVRGRNTIYF.

The chain uses TRBV7-8 and TRBJ1-2; the D is unclear. The ends were cut back, 5 bases at V and 8 bases at J, with 9 bases in the middle. This CDR3 is 11 amino acids long. Per the germline V gene, CDR1 is SGHVS and CDR2 is FQNEAQ. In DNA form, the CDR3 reads TGTGCCAGCAGCCACATACGGGGCTACACCTTC. Its translation is CASSHIRGYTF.

This clonotype was seen only a few times. J is TRBJ1-1 and V is TRBV5-1; D gene unclear. This CDR3 has 16 residues. Germline-derived CDR1 and CDR2 are SGHRS and YFSETQ. The V and J ends lost 2 bases and 3 bases respectively, with 17 bases between them. In DNA form, the CDR3 reads TGCGCCAGCAGCTTCGACAATCATCCAACAGACACTGAAGCTTTCTTT. This encodes CASSFDNHPTDTEAFF.

The chain uses TRBV2 and TRBJ1-2; TRBD1 aligns across 7 bases. V was clipped by 4 bases and J by 10 bases; unmatched bases: 9. The CDR3 covers 13 residues. In germline, CDR1 is SNHLY, CDR2 FYNNEI. The DNA of the CDR3 is TGTGCCAGCAGTGGGACAGGTTCTATGGACTACACCTTC. It is translated as CASSGTGSMDYTF.

This clonotype was counted ten times or more. The chain uses TRBV10-3 and TRBJ2-2, with TRBD1 identical over 8 bases. With V trimmed by 4 bases and J by 5 bases, 9 bases remained unmatched. The CDR3 runs to 16 residues. Looked up from germline, CDR1 is ENHRY and CDR2 is SYGVKD. The CDR3 sequence: CAISVDRGGGTGELFF. The CDR3 DNA is TGTGCCATCAGTGTTGACAGGGGCGGTGGAACCGGGGAGCTGTTTTTT.

The CDR3 sequence: CSARDRTASGNTIYF. The CDR3 coding sequence is TGCAGTGCTAGAGATAGGACAGCATCTGGAAACACCATATATTTT. J is TRBJ1-3 and V is TRBV20-1; D is possibly TRBD1 (6 bases). Trimming took off 0 bases at V and 1 base at J, with 10 bases between the two ends. Germline CDR1 and CDR2: DFQATT and SNEGSKA (reference sequence). CDR3 length: 15 amino acids.

The table lists this clonotype with many counts. V usage is TRBV27 and J usage is TRBJ2-3; possibly TRBD1 for D (6 bases). V was cut by 6 bases and J by 3 bases, with 7 bases left in between. CDR3 length equals 12 residues. Germline V gene lookup returns CDR1 MNHEY and CDR2 SMNVEV (reference sequence). The CDR3 region is CASSGQTDTQYF. The CDR3 DNA reads as TGTGCCAGCAGCGGACAGACAGATACGCAGTATTTT.

Concerning this clonotype itself: One end of the junction is discordant with germline, which a read error may explain. In DNA form, the CDR3 reads TGTGCCAGCAGTTACGCACCCGGGCGGACCCAGTACTTC. Its protein product is CASSYAPGRTQYF. The J gene is TRBJ2-5, the V gene TRBV10-3; no definite D call. Germline CDR1 is ENHRY and CDR2 is SYGVKD. There are 13 residues in the CDR3.

The chain recombines TRBV11-2 with TRBJ2-3, with TRBD1 as a possible D gene (8 bases). V was clipped by 5 bases and J by 4 bases, with 22 bases between them. Germline V gives CDR1 SGHAT, CDR2 FQNNGV. The length of the CDR3 is 17 residues. The CDR3 DNA reads as TGTGCCAGCAGCCTCAGCTGGCGACAGGGGAGGGCAGATACGCAGTATTTT. As protein: CASSLSWRQGRADTQYF. The whole variable domain, filled in from reference TRBV11-2 and TRBJ2-3, reads EAGVAQSPRYKIIEKRQSVAFWCNPISGHATLYWYQQILGQGPKLLIQFQNNGVVDDSQLPKDRFSAERLKGVDSTLKIQPAKLEDSAVYLCASSLSWRQGRADTQYFGPGTRLTVL.

This clonotype appeared a single time. The chain recombines TRBV29-1 with TRBJ1-2, with TRBD1 matching 9 bases. With 3 bases clipped from V and 3 bases from J, the junction kept 5 bases outside the gene matches. The germline V gene encodes CDR1 SQVTM and CDR2 ANQGSEA. This CDR3 comprises 14 residues. The CDR3 loop reads CSVEDRGEDYGYTF. In DNA form, the CDR3 reads TGCAGCGTTGAGGACAGGGGTGAGGACTATGGCTACACCTTC.

This clonotype appeared a few times. V usage is TRBV10-3 and J usage is TRBJ1-1; 11 bases match TRBD1. The germline V gene encodes CDR1 ENHRY and CDR2 SYGVKD. Losses at the gene ends were 10 bases for V and 10 bases for J; bases not matched to a gene: 5. The CDR3 is 11 amino acids. CDR3 residues: CATGTGGRAFF. The CDR3 coding sequence is TGTGCCACCGGGACAGGGGGAAGAGCTTTCTTT.

This clonotype was seen just once. The chain employs TRBV7-2 and TRBJ2-1, with D perhaps matching TRBD1 (6 bases). CDR1 and CDR2 (germline): SGHTA, FQGNSA. The V end was cut by 3 bases, the J end by 4 bases, with 7 bases between. This CDR3 spans 13 amino acids. DNA for the CDR3: TGTGCCAGCAGCTTTCAGGGGTACAATGAGCAGTTCTTC. Protein sequence: CASSFQGYNEQFF.

This chain connects TRBV7-8 to TRBJ1-2, with a weak D call TRBD1 (6 bases). V gave up 5 bases and J gave up 2 bases, with 12 bases separating them. This CDR3 contains 14 residues. The germline V gene has CDR1 SGHVS and CDR2 FQNEAQ. The CDR3 spells CASSPRGRNYGYTF. DNA of the CDR3: TGTGCCAGCAGCCCAAGGGGGAGGAACTATGGCTACACCTTC.

In its sample, this clonotype was seen once. The chain carries TRBV20-1 and TRBJ2-7, with D possibly being TRBD1 or TRBD2 (7 bases each). V lost 6 bases and J lost 5, with 17 bases in between. Germline CDR1 is DFQATT and CDR2 is SNEGSKA (reference sequence). The CDR3 spans 13 residues. The CDR3 protein is CSALGRGLHEQYF. In DNA form, the CDR3 reads TGCAGTGCATTAGGGAGGGGGCTCCACGAGCAGTACTTC.

J is TRBJ1-3 and V is TRBV28; no clear D. The germline V gene encodes CDR1 MDHEN and CDR2 SYDVKM. The CDR3 is made up of 18 amino acids. Trimming took 1 base from V and 3 from J, leaving 19 bases between them. CDR3 protein: CASSLFFGRPNLGNTIYF. CDR3 in DNA: TGTGCCAGCAGTTTATTTTTTGGCCGCCCCAACCTTGGAAACACCATATATTTT.

This clonotype was picked up many times. CDR3 in DNA: TGTGCCAGCAGCGTACCAAACCATGCCCTGTGGGAGACCCAGTACTTC. This translates into CASSVPNHALWETQYF. The V gene is TRBV9, the J gene TRBJ2-5; D is ambiguous. This CDR3 comprises 16 residues. The V gene's germline CDR1 is SGDLS and CDR2 YYNGEE. V was clipped by 1 base and J by 5 bases, with 18 bases between them.

This clonotype was observed at least ten times. This sequence joins TRBV19 and TRBJ2-3, with D hard to call. The CDR3 is made up of 14 amino acids. Germline CDR1 and CDR2: LNHDA and SQIVND (reference sequence). V dropped 6 bases and J dropped 2 bases, with 12 bases sitting between them. This CDR3 is CASRVGSNTDTQYF. The CDR3 region has the DNA TGTGCCAGTAGAGTGGGGTCGAACACAGATACGCAGTATTTT.